Reported below is one TCR beta chain. As originally analysed: The authors estimated nucleated cell counts from reference gene primer amplification. Produced via immunoSEQ multiplex PCR; TCRdb's table is partial and in-frame only. For V, J and clone size, that table is used; D and trimming come from the DNA. The sample consists of about 120,000 clones, around 82% of them appearing once. This sample is part of a study of blood T cell repertoires in COVID-19. On the study more broadly: Acute and convalescent COVID-19 specimens originated in the United States, Italy and Spain. T cells, B-cell-depleted T cells, or PBMCs supplied cDNA or gDNA.

The germline V gene has CDR1 LGHDT and CDR2 YNNKEL (reference sequence). Trimming left V 4 bases short and J 5 bases short, with 14 bases between. This CDR3 is 14 amino acids long. The material sequenced was peripheral blood. The receptor's source is a man older than 75 with active or convalescent COVID-19. The gene calls are TRBV3-1 (or the pseudogene TRBV3-2) and TRBJ1-2; D is unclear. In DNA form, the CDR3 reads TGTGCCAGCAGCCCGCCGGGATATATTTATGGCTACACCTTC. This sequence encodes CASSPPGYIYGYTF.